The 14 T cell receptor beta chains below all came from one sample that was sequenced in a study of shared clonotypes between healthy human individuals. Naive CD8 cells lacked CD45RO, underwent positive selection for CCR7 and left out terminally differentiated effector memory CD45RA+ cells. The table came from immunoSEQ multiplex PCR; TCRdb's copy has only in-frame clones and leaves some out. The data show millions of clones, approximately 94% seen once. Specimen: naive CD8+ T cells sorted from blood. The receptors shown here come from a young man in good health.

The genes are TRBV7-8 and TRBJ1-2, with TRBD1 as a possible D gene (5 bases). V lost 4 bases, J lost 6 bases, and 21 bases lay in between. This CDR3 contains 16 residues. CDR1 SGHVS and CDR2 FQNEAQ come from the germline V gene. CDR3 DNA: TGTGCCAGCAGCTCAGAGGTCGCAGTCGGGGACCATGGCTACACCTTC. This codes for CASSSEVAVGDHGYTF.

Turning to this clone: The identical CDR3 is also encoded by other nucleotide sequences in the sample. The chain is built from TRBV4-1 and TRBJ2-1; 8 bases match TRBD2. There are 10 residues in the CDR3. The germline gives CDR1 MGHRA, CDR2 YSYEKL. The CDR3 region is CASGNNEQFF. CDR3 nucleotide sequence: TGCGCTAGCGGGAACAATGAGCAGTTCTTC.

The chain joins TRBV28 to TRBJ2-7, with 7 nucleotides matching TRBD2. The CDR3 runs 17 residues. In germline, CDR1 is MDHEN, CDR2 SYDVKM. V lost 2 bases, J lost 0 bases, and 10 bases stayed unmatched. The DNA of the CDR3 is TGTGCCAGCAGTTTAGACTGGGAGGGACTATACTCCTACGAGCAGTACTTC. Protein sequence: CASSLDWEGLYSYEQYF.

The chain joins TRBV5-4 to TRBJ2-7; 13 bases are shared with TRBD2. Germline CDR1 and CDR2: SGHNT and YYREEE (reference sequence). This CDR3 is 16 amino acids long. Unmatched junction bases numbered 9, after V lost 3 bases and J lost 6 bases. CDR3 nucleotides: TGTGCCAGCAGCTCCCCCGGGACTAGCGGGACGGGCGAGCAGTACTTC. This sequence encodes CASSSPGTSGTGEQYF. Combining the CDR3 with reference TRBV5-4 and TRBJ2-7 gives the whole variable domain ETGVTQSPTHLIKTRGQQVTLRCSSQSGHNTVSWYQQALGQGPQFIFQYYREEENGRGNFPPRFSGLQFPNYSSELNVNALELDDSALYLCASSSPGTSGTGEQYFGPGTRLTVT.

This clone occurred a few times. The chain recombines TRBV27 with TRBJ2-3; TRBD1 agrees at 7 bases. The ends lost 2 bases at V and 1 base at J; junction bases unmatched: 6. The V gene's germline CDR1 is MNHEY and CDR2 SMNVEV (reference sequence). The CDR3 has 16 amino acids. The chain's CDR3 is CASSLDDRAGTDTQYF. The CDR3 DNA follows: TGTGCCAGCAGTTTAGACGACAGGGCTGGCACAGATACGCAGTATTTT.

The chain recombines TRBV30 with TRBJ2-2; TRBD2 agrees at 10 bases. The CDR3 is made up of 13 amino acids. Germline CDR1 reads GTSNPN; CDR2 reads SVGIG (reference sequence). The CDR3, as DNA: TGTGGAAGCGGGGGGGAGAACACCGGGGAGCTGTTTTTT. This codes for CGSGGENTGELFF. Full variable domain (outside the CDR3, taken from reference TRBV30 and TRBJ2-2): SQTIHQWPATLVQPVGSPLSLECTVEGTSNPNLYWYRQAAGRGLQLLFYSVGIGQISSEVPQNLSASRPQDRQFILSSKKLLLSDSGFYLCGSGGENTGELFFGEGSRLTVL.

With regard to this clone: In the same sample, other DNA sequences code for this CDR3. The chain uses TRBV5-1 and TRBJ1-2; TRBD1 matches 7 bases. The CDR3 totals 14 residues. From germline, CDR1 is SGHRS and CDR2 YFSETQ. Trimming cost V 1 base and J 11 bases; bases outside gene matches: 11. CDR3: CASSLQEGAVGYTF. CDR3 DNA: TGCGCCAGCAGCTTGCAGGAGGGGGCGGTTGGATACACCTTC.

As to this clone: The sample carries other DNA sequences with the same CDR3. V gene TRBV7-9 combines with J gene TRBJ2-7; D gene ambiguous. Germline loops: CDR1 SEHNR, CDR2 FQNEAQ (reference sequence). The CDR3 spans 13 residues. The V and J ends lost 5 bases and 0 bases respectively, with 8 bases between them. This chain's CDR3 is CASSPLSSYEQYF. The CDR3 DNA reads as TGTGCCAGCAGCCCATTGAGCTCCTACGAGCAGTACTTC.

The gene calls are TRBV27 and TRBJ2-5; D possibly corresponds to TRBD2 (5 bases). There are 17 residues in the CDR3. Between the trimmed V and J ends, which lost 1 base and 1 base, there was a span of 16 bases. CDR1 is MNHEY and CDR2 is SMNVEV in the germline V gene (reference sequence). CDR3 loop: CASSLLTPTGSQETQYF. In nucleotides, the CDR3 is TGTGCCAGCAGTTTATTAACCCCAACGGGGAGCCAAGAGACCCAGTACTTC.

This clone came up once. The gene calls are TRBV9 and TRBJ2-3; D not resolved. The CDR3 covers 14 residues. Trimming pared 3 bases from V and 2 bases from J, leaving 10 bases between. The germline gives CDR1 SGDLS, CDR2 YYNGEE. The chain's CDR3 is CASSASTSTDTQYF. DNA of the CDR3: TGTGCCAGCAGCGCCTCAACATCCACAGATACGCAGTATTTT. Full variable domain (missing parts from reference TRBV9 and TRBJ2-3): DSGVTQTPKHLITATGQRVTLRCSPRSGDLSVYWYQQSLDQGLQFLIQYYNGEERAKGNILERFSAQQFPDLHSELNLSSLELGDSALYFCASSASTSTDTQYFGPGTRLTVL.

The chain uses TRBV7-9 and TRBJ2-1; no clear D. V was cut by 1 base and J by 6 bases, with 13 bases left in between. The CDR3 has 15 residues. CDR1 and CDR2 (germline): SEHNR, FQNEAQ (reference sequence). The DNA for the CDR3 is TGTGCCAGCAGCTTAGTGTCTTCGGGCGGCAATGAGCAGTTCTTC. Translated, it gives CASSLVSSGGNEQFF.

V and J are TRBV5-6 and TRBJ2-7; perhaps TRBD2 as D (7 bases). CDR3 size: 16 residues. V lost 0 bases, J lost 3 bases, and 16 bases lay in between. The germline V gene has CDR1 SGHDT and CDR2 YYEEEE. In DNA, the CDR3 is TGTGCCAGCAGCTTGGCTCCGAGGGGGGGAGACTACGAGCAGTACTTC. This sequence encodes CASSLAPRGGDYEQYF.

J is TRBJ1-2 and V is TRBV9, with 8 bases fitting TRBD1. The CDR3 contains 15 residues. Trimming took 0 bases from V and 6 from J; bases not matched to a gene: 7. CDR1 is SGDLS, CDR2 YYNGEE, per germline. In DNA form, the CDR3 reads TGTGCCAGCAGCGTAGAGTCAGGGGGCCCCAATGGCTACACCTTC. It yields the protein CASSVESGGPNGYTF.

Concerning this clone: Distinct nucleotide sequences in the sample also encode this CDR3. The V gene is TRBV5-4, the J gene TRBJ1-6; D is unresolved. The length of the CDR3 is 18 residues. Trimming left V 5 bases short and J 7 bases short, with 25 bases between. Germline CDR1 reads SGHNT; CDR2 reads YYREEE (reference sequence). The CDR3 DNA reads as TGTGCCAGCAGTCTTCACCTCACCGGTCGCGGGTCAAATTCACCCCTCCACTTT. This codes for CASSLHLTGRGSNSPLHF. Supplemented by reference TRBV5-4 and TRBJ1-6, the full variable domain reads ETGVTQSPTHLIKTRGQQVTLRCSSQSGHNTVSWYQQALGQGPQFIFQYYREEENGRGNFPPRFSGLQFPNYSSELNVNALELDDSALYLCASSLHLTGRGSNSPLHFGNGTRLTVT.